Presented here are 25 T cell receptor beta chains from one specimen sequenced in a study of T cell responses to AZD1222 COVID-19 vaccine. Sequencing used immunoSEQ multiplex PCR; TCRdb keeps in-frame clones, though not all of them. The sample includes about 110,000 clones, approximately 90% of them seen just once. The material sequenced was peripheral blood, taken on day 0 of AZD1222 vaccination. The receptors were gathered from an adult in good health.

This chain connects TRBV12-3 or TRBV12-4 to TRBJ1-3; D is uncertain. The CDR3 sequence is 13 residues long. Trimming removed 7 bases from V and 0 bases from J, with 7 bases in between. The CDR3 DNA is TGTGCCAGCAAGTACGGCTCTGGAAACACCATATATTTT. This codes for CASKYGSGNTIYF.

This chain links TRBV2 with TRBJ1-2, with D unresolved. V lost 7 bases and J 8 bases, leaving 17 bases between the germline ends. The CDR3 spans 13 residues. Germline CDR1 SNHLY, CDR2 FYNNEI. The CDR3 reads CASTEGLRPGYTF. CDR3 nucleotide sequence: TGTGCCAGCACCGAGGGATTACGACCGGGCTACACCTTC.

The chain uses TRBV18 and TRBJ1-4; 9 bases match TRBD1. V was clipped by 2 bases and J by 6 bases; unmatched bases: 1. Germline CDR1 reads KGHSH; CDR2 reads LQKENI. The CDR3 loop spans 14 amino acids. The CDR3 coding sequence is TGTGCCAGCTCACCAAGGACAGGGGATGAAAAACTGTTTTTT. Protein: CASSPRTGDEKLFF.

This clone has just one count. The J gene is TRBJ2-2, the V gene TRBV2; perhaps TRBD2 as D (5 bases). V shed 8 bases and J shed 2 bases, with 15 bases lying between them. The CDR3 runs to 15 residues. The germline V gene has CDR1 SNHLY and CDR2 FYNNEI. This chain's CDR3 is CASGRQTINTGELFF. CDR3 sequence (DNA): TGTGCCAGCGGGAGACAAACCATAAACACCGGGGAGCTGTTTTTT.

The chain employs TRBV5-1 and TRBJ2-2; 8 bases match TRBD2. The trim removed 4 bases at V and 3 bases at J, leaving 5 bases unmatched. Germline V gene lookup returns CDR1 SGHRS and CDR2 YFSETQ. The CDR3 has 15 amino acids. In DNA, the CDR3 is TGCGCCAGCAGCCCGGGGGGGGCGGACACCGGGGAGCTGTTTTTT. Translating gives CASSPGGADTGELFF.

The chain links TRBV4-3 to TRBJ2-1; weak D call: TRBD1 (5 bases). Germline lookup yields CDR1 LGHNA and CDR2 YSLEER. V was pared by 4 bases and J by 1 base, with 17 bases between. This CDR3 spans 17 amino acids. The CDR3 region is CASSPNIREGSYNEQFF. CDR3 sequence (DNA): TGCGCCAGCAGCCCCAACATCAGGGAAGGGTCCTACAATGAGCAGTTCTTC.

The chain uses TRBV10-3 and TRBJ1-6, with D uncertain. Germline CDR1 ENHRY, CDR2 SYGVKD. This CDR3 is built from 14 residues. V lost 0 bases and J 10 bases, leaving 10 bases between the germline ends. CDR3 amino acids: CAISESGNRSPLHF. Written as DNA, the CDR3 is TGTGCCATCAGTGAGTCGGGGAATCGGTCACCCCTCCACTTT.

The V and J genes are TRBV29-1 and TRBJ1-1; D unclear. The ends were cut back, 0 bases at V and 7 bases at J, with 12 bases in the middle. The CDR3 extends over 13 amino acids. Germline CDR1 reads SQVTM; CDR2 reads ANQGSEA. As DNA, the CDR3 is TGCAGCGTTGAAGAACTACCACGTGGTGAAGCTTTCTTT. It yields the protein CSVEELPRGEAFF.

This clone was detected once. The V gene is TRBV24-1, the J gene TRBJ2-2, with D hard to call. Germline-derived CDR1 and CDR2 are KGHDR and SFDVKD. The CDR3 has 15 residues. Deletions cut 1 base from V and 6 bases from J, with 11 bases between. DNA for the CDR3: TGTGCCACCAGTGATTTTCTGCCGTCGGCCGGGGAGCTGTTTTTT. Residues: CATSDFLPSAGELFF.

This clone is a singleton in its sample. The J gene is TRBJ1-2, the V gene TRBV28, with D perhaps TRBD1 (5 bases). V was cut by 3 bases and J by 4 bases, with 9 bases left in between. CDR1 is MDHEN and CDR2 is SYDVKM in the germline V gene. The CDR3 has 13 residues. CDR3 coding DNA: TGTGCCAGCAGTTTGGTCGGGGGCTATGGCTACACCTTC. Translation: CASSLVGGYGYTF.

The genes are TRBV2 and TRBJ1-5; D gene uncertain. The CDR3 loop spans 13 amino acids. Germline lookup yields CDR1 SNHLY and CDR2 FYNNEI. The V end lost 6 bases, the J end lost 4 bases, and 10 bases lay between the germline ends. CDR3 sequence reads: CASSRDGNQPQHF. The CDR3 bases are TGTGCCAGCAGCCGAGACGGGAATCAGCCCCAGCATTTT.

This clone was detected once. V gene TRBV7-6 combines with J gene TRBJ2-2; 16 nucleotides agree with TRBD2. Germline V lookup: CDR1 SGHVS, CDR2 FNYEAQ. V shed 5 bases, J shed 4 bases, and the junction held 7 bases outside the gene matches. The CDR3 runs to 18 residues. CDR3 amino acids: CASSPSGTSGGGTGELFF. In nucleotides, the CDR3 is TGTGCCAGCAGCCCCTCCGGGACTAGCGGGGGGGGCACCGGGGAGCTGTTTTTT.

The chain joins TRBV18 to TRBJ2-1; D may be TRBD1 or TRBD2 (5 bases each). In germline, CDR1 is KGHSH, CDR2 LQKENI. Trimming took 2 bases from V and 10 from J, leaving 12 bases between them. The length of the CDR3 is 13 residues. The CDR3 nucleotides are TGTGCCAGCTCACCATCGGGACCAGAGGAGCAGTTCTTC. Translation gives CASSPSGPEEQFF.

CDR3 sequence reads: CASTRDGGEKLFF. CDR3 sequence (DNA): TGTGCCAGCACCCGGGACGGTGGGGAAAAACTGTTTTTT. The V gene is TRBV2, the J gene TRBJ1-4; maybe TRBD1 (5 bases). Germline CDR1 is SNHLY and CDR2 is FYNNEI. The germline V and J ends were trimmed by 7 bases and 8 bases, with 14 bases remaining between them. The CDR3 is 13 residues long.

The chain joins TRBV7-7 to TRBJ2-5; 10 bases are shared with TRBD1. The CDR3 has 16 amino acids. J lost 3 bases, V lost 0 bases, and 4 bases had no gene match. Germline V gives CDR1 SSHAT, CDR2 FNYEAQ (reference sequence). The CDR3 DNA sequence: TGTGCCAGCAGCTTAGCCTCCGGGACAGGGGAAGAGACCCAGTACTTC. Amino acids: CASSLASGTGEETQYF.

The chain recombines TRBV30 with TRBJ2-5, with 9 bases identical to TRBD1. With 2 bases clipped from V and 2 bases from J, the junction kept 12 bases outside the gene matches. Germline CDR1 is GTSNPN and CDR2 is SVGIG (reference sequence). CDR3 length: 17 residues. CDR3: CAWSRTGVGWGQETQYF. In DNA, the CDR3 is TGTGCCTGGAGTCGGACAGGGGTGGGCTGGGGGCAAGAGACCCAGTACTTC. Combining the CDR3 with reference TRBV30 and TRBJ2-5 gives the whole variable domain SQTIHQWPATLVQPVGSPLSLECTVEGTSNPNLYWYRQAAGRGLQLLFYSVGIGQISSEVPQNLSASRPQDRQFILSSKKLLLSDSGFYLCAWSRTGVGWGQETQYFGPGTRLLVL.

This chain's CDR3 is CASSEAGTGRFF. The CDR3 DNA is TGTGCCAGCAGTGAAGCGGGGACAGGGCGATTCTTC. The V and J genes are TRBV6-1 and TRBJ2-1, with TRBD1 identical over 9 bases. The CDR3 is made up of 12 amino acids. V was clipped by 0 bases and J by 16 bases; unmatched bases: 4. CDR1 and CDR2 from the germline V gene are MNHNS and SASEGT.

The chain joins TRBV28 to TRBJ1-2; 7 bases line up with TRBD1. The CDR3 length is 16 residues. CDR1 and CDR2 (germline): MDHEN, SYDVKM. V shed 10 bases and J 5 bases; nucleotides not matched to a gene: 19. This chain's CDR3 is CATLGGTASGQYGYTF. The CDR3 region has the DNA TGTGCCACCCTGGGCGGGACAGCCTCCGGACAGTATGGCTACACCTTC.

V usage is TRBV30 and J usage is TRBJ2-7; D is perhaps TRBD1 or TRBD2 (5 bases each). Germline CDR1 reads GTSNPN; CDR2 reads SVGIG (reference sequence). The CDR3 extends over 12 amino acids. Deletions cut 3 bases from V and 7 bases from J, with 13 bases between. This chain's CDR3 is CAWSAGAREQYF. The CDR3 nucleotides are TGTGCCTGGAGCGCCGGGGCCCGGGAGCAGTACTTC.

This clone was recorded once. Other nucleotide sequences in the sample specify the same CDR3. The chain uses TRBV5-4 and TRBJ2-1; D may be TRBD2 (5 bases). Germline CDR1 reads SGHNT; CDR2 reads YYREEE (reference sequence). The CDR3 sequence is 14 residues long. V shed 4 bases and J shed 0 bases, with 8 bases lying between them. CDR3 bases: TGTGCCAGCAGCGGAGGAAGCTCCTACAATGAGCAGTTCTTC. It codes for CASSGGSSYNEQFF.

This chain links TRBV11-3 with TRBJ2-5; D is unclear. The CDR3 is made up of 15 amino acids. Looked up from germline, CDR1 is SGHNT and CDR2 is YENEEA. V shed 1 base and J shed 4 bases, with 13 bases lying between them. The CDR3 nucleotides read TGTGCCAGCAGCTTAGGGGCAGTAGGCGGAGAGACCCAGTACTTC. Protein sequence: CASSLGAVGGETQYF.

V gene TRBV9 combines with J gene TRBJ2-3, with 11 bases matching TRBD2. The CDR3 has 20 amino acids. V gave up 0 bases and J gave up 0 bases; unmatched junction bases: 12. CDR1 is SGDLS and CDR2 is YYNGEE in the germline V gene. The CDR3 is CASSVAISGRATGSTDTQYF. The CDR3 DNA reads as TGTGCCAGCAGCGTAGCTATTAGCGGGAGGGCGACCGGTAGCACAGATACGCAGTATTTT.

CDR3: CASSFGGARRNDTEAFF. The DNA for the CDR3 is TGTGCCAGCAGCTTCGGGGGGGCCCGACGAAACGACACTGAAGCTTTCTTT. The chain is built from TRBV7-6 and TRBJ1-1, with D maybe TRBD1 (6 bases). V was cut by 3 bases and J by 3 bases, with 20 bases left in between. Germline V gene sequence: CDR1 SGHVS, CDR2 FNYEAQ. The CDR3 is made up of 17 amino acids.

The gene calls are TRBV27 and TRBJ2-5, with TRBD2 matching 8 bases. Germline CDR1 is MNHEY and CDR2 is SMNVEV (reference sequence). This CDR3 region has 15 residues. The V segment lost 6 bases and the J segment 1 base; nucleotides outside the gene matches: 7. CDR3 region: CASSISAGGQETQYF. In DNA, the CDR3 is TGTGCCAGCAGCATATCCGCGGGAGGCCAAGAGACCCAGTACTTC.

The chain is built from TRBV15 and TRBJ1-4; a possible D gene is TRBD1 (6 bases). Germline CDR1 LNHNV, CDR2 YYDKDF (reference sequence). Trimming shortened V by 5 bases and J by 12 bases, and 22 bases separated the two germline ends. The CDR3 sequence is 15 residues long. The CDR3 DNA follows: TGTGCCACCAGCCGCGGGGGAAGGGGGGCTGGCGAACTGTTTTTT. Residues: CATSRGGRGAGELFF. The variable domain in full, completed from reference TRBV15 and TRBJ1-4, reads DAMVIQNPRYQVTQFGKPVTLSCSQTLNHNVMYWYQQKSSQAPKLLFHYYDKDFNNEADTPDNFQSRRPNTSFCFLDIRSPGLGDTAMYLCATSRGGRGAGELFFGSGTQLSVL.